This T cell receptor beta chain was sequenced for a study of T cell responses to AZD1222 COVID-19 vaccine. With 6 bases clipped from V and 1 base from J, the junction kept 5 bases outside the gene matches. Germline V gene data show CDR1 as LGHDT and CDR2 as YNNKEL (reference sequence). The CDR3 is 14 residues long. Sequencing used immunoSEQ multiplex PCR; TCRdb keeps in-frame clones, though not all of them. The sample lists around 94,000 clones, roughly 83% seen once, with 17% in the top ten. The chain has TRBV3-1 (or the pseudogene TRBV3-2) and TRBJ1-1; 7 nucleotides match TRBD1. This sequence was found in an adult in good health. The sequences come from peripheral blood, collected on day 0 of AZD1222 vaccination. The chain's CDR3 is CASRLQGRNTEAFF. In nucleotides, the CDR3 is TGTGCCAGCAGATTACAGGGGAGGAACACTGAAGCTTTCTTT.